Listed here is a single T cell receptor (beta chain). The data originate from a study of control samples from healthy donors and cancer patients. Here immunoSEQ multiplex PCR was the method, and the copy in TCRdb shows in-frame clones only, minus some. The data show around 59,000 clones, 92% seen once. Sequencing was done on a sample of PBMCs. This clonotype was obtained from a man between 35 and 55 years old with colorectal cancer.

The CDR3 loop reads CASSGRWGTGFGYTF. The CDR3 bases are TGTGCCAGCAGCGGGAGGTGGGGGACAGGGTTTGGCTACACCTTC. The chain combines TRBV7-2 with TRBJ1-2; 9 bases are a match to TRBD1. V trimming: 5 bases; J trimming: 7 bases; junction bases outside the gene matches: 11. The CDR3 runs 15 residues. Germline values: CDR1 SGHTA, CDR2 FQGNSA.